This paragraph reports one T cell receptor beta chain. This sample was included in a study of blood T cell repertoires in COVID-19. Turning to the study itself: Donors in the United States, Italy and Spain gave samples during acute or convalescent COVID-19. PBMCs, B-cell-depleted T cells, or T cells provided the cDNA or gDNA that made up the material.

Authors' data handling: Amplification of reference gene primers was used by the study to estimate nucleated cell counts. Using immunoSEQ multiplex PCR, the repertoire was profiled, and TCRdb retains in-frame clones only, with some absent. V and J calls and clone size follow that table, whereas D and trimming were derived from the DNA. This sample has 50,000 to 60,000 clones; 85% to 90% occur once, and the top ten carry roughly 8.4%. The receptor comes from a man aged 55 to 70 with active COVID-19. The material sequenced was peripheral blood.

In nucleotides, the CDR3 is TGTGCCAGCAGTCCCCCCGAGGGAAACATTCAGTACTTC. Translating gives CASSPPEGNIQYF. The chain couples TRBV12-3 or TRBV12-4 to TRBJ2-4; a weak D match, TRBD2 (5 bases). The CDR3 loop spans 13 amino acids. The V gene lost 5 bases and the J gene lost 6 bases, with 11 bases spanning the gap.